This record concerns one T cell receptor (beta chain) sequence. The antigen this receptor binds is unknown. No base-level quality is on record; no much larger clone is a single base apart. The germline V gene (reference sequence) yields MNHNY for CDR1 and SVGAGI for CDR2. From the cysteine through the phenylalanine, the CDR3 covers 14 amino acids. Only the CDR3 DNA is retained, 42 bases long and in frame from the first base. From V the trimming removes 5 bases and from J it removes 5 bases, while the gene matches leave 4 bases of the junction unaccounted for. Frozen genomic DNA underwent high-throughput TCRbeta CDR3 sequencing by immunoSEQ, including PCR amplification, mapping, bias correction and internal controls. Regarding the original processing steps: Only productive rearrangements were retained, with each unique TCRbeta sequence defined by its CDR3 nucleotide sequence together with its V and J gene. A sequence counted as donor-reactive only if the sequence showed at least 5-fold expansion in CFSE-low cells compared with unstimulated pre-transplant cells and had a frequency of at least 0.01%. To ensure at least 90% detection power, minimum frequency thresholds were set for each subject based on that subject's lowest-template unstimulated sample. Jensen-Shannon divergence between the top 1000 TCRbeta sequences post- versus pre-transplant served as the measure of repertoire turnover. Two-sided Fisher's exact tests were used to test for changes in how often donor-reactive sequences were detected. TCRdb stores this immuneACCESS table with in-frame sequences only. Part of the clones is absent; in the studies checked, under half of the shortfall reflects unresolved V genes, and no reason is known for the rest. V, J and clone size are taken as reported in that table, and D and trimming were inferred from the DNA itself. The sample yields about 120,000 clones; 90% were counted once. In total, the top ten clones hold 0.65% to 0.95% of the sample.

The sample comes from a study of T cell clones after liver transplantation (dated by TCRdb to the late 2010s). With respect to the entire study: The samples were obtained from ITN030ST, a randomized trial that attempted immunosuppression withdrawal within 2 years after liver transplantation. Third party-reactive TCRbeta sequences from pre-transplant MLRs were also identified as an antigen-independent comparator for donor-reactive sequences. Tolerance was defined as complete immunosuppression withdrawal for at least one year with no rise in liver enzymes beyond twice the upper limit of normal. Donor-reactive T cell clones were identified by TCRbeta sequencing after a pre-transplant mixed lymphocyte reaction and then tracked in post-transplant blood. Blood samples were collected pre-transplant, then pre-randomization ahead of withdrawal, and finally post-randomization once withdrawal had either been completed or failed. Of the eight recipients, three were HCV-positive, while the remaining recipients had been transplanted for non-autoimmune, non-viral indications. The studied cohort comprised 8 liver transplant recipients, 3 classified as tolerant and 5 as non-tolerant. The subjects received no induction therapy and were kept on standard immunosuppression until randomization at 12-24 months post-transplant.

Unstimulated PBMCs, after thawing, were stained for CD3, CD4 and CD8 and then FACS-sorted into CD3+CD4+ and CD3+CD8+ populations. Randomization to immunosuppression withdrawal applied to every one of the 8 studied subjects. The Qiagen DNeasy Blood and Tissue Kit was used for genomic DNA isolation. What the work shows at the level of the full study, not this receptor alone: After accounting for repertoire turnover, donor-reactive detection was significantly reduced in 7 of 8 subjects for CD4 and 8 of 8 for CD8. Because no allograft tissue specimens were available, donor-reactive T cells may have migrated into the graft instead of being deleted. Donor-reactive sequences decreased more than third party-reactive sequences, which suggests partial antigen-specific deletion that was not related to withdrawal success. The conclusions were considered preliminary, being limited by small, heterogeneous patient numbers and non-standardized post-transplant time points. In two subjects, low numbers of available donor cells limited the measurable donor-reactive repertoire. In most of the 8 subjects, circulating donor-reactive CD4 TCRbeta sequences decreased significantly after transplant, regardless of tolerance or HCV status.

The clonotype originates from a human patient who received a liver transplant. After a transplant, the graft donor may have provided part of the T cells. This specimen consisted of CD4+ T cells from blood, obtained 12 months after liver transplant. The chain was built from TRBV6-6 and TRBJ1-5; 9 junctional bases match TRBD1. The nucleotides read TGTGCCAGCAGTGGGACAGGGTCCTATCAGCCCCAGCATTTT. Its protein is CASSGTGSYQPQHF.